The rows below give T cell receptor beta chains drawn from one sample of a study of CD8+CD57+ T cells in acquired aplastic anemia. TCRdb recomputed calls from the reads with MiXCR, one row per CDR3 protein. This table holds 180,000 or so distinct CDR3 sequences, more than 45% found once. The sample taken for sequencing was sorted CD4+, CD8+, or CD8+CD57+ T cells (not recorded which) from PBMCs. The receptors originated from a human donor with aplastic anemia. CDR3s include the opening cysteine and the closing phenylalanine or tryptophan. The D gene is left open where the match is weak. For some rows the clone size is stated as once, few or many, or as a class when expanded; others skip it.

d_gene,abundance,j_gene,v_gene,len,CDR3nt,CDR3aa
-,many,TRBJ1-1,TRBV6-6,14,TGTGCCAGCAGTTACGGAGGCCCGAACACTGAAGCTTTCTTT,CASSYGGPNTEAFF
TRBD2,-,TRBJ2-3,TRBV2,15,TGTGCCAGCAGGGGGGTAGCGGGTTGGGGGGATACGCAGTATTTT,CASRGVAGWGDTQYF
TRBD1,many,TRBJ1-1,TRBV10-3,16,TGTGCCATCAGGGGACAGGGTAGGAGCGTGTACACTGAAGCTTTCTTT,CAIRGQGRSVYTEAFF
TRBD1,few,TRBJ2-7,TRBV7-9,13,TGTGCCACCCGGGACAGCCTAACCTACGAGCAGTACTTC,CATRDSLTYEQYF
-,-,TRBJ2-7,TRBV7-8,16,TGTGCCAGCAGCTTGGACCAGCCCTTAGGGGGCTACGAGCAGTACTTC,CASSLDQPLGGYEQYF
-,many,TRBJ2-7,TRBV9,10,TGTGCCGGGTTAATCTACGAGCAGTACTTC,CAGLIYEQYF
-,many,TRBJ2-7,TRBV7-8,16,TGTGCCAGCAGCTTAAAGAGGGTTGCGGGTTCCTACGGGCAGTACTTC,CASSLKRVAGSYGQYF
-,-,TRBJ1-2,TRBV5-1,15,TGCGCCAGCAGCCTCTCGGGTCGGAGTAACTATGGCTACACCTTC,CASSLSGRSNYGYTF
-,few,TRBJ1-1,TRBV29-1,13,TGCAGCGTCACACCTTTAAGGAACACTGAAGCTTTCTTT,CSVTPLRNTEAFF
-,few,TRBJ2-7,TRBV6-2/TRBV6-3,17,TGTGCCAGCAGCTTGCCAACCCACAGGGTTGAGTCCTACGAGCAGTACTTC,CASSLPTHRVESYEQYF
-,many,TRBJ1-1,TRBV2,14,TGTGCCAGCAGGAGGGACATCAGGAACACTGAAGCTTTCTTT,CASRRDIRNTEAFF
TRBD1,few,TRBJ1-5,TRBV19,13,TGTGCCACCCAACAGGGGGGGAATCAGCCCCAGCATTTT,CATQQGGNQPQHF
-,many,TRBJ1-4,TRBV4-3,14,TGCGCCAGCAGCCCGACAGCGTCGAGTGAAAAACTGTTTTTT,CASSPTASSEKLFF
-,-,TRBJ1-2,TRBV19,13,TGTGCCAGTAGTATCACAAGCTTTGAAGGCTACACCTTC,CASSITSFEGYTF
TRBD1,many,TRBJ2-3,TRBV7-2,17,TGTGCCAGCAGCTTAGCCGGGATGGGGACAGGGGTAGATACGCAGTATTTT,CASSLAGMGTGVDTQYF
-,-,TRBJ2-5,TRBV7-2,14,TGTGCCAGCAGCTTCGGGACGACGGGGGAGACCCAGTACTTC,CASSFGTTGETQYF
TRBD1,-,TRBJ2-2,TRBV20-1,16,TGCAGTGCTAGAACCCAAAACAGGGGTTCGGCCGGGGAGCTGTTTTTT,CSARTQNRGSAGELFF
TRBD1,-,TRBJ1-1,TRBV2,12,TGTGCCAGTCGGACAGGCCACACTGAAGCTTTCTTT,CASRTGHTEAFF
-,once,TRBJ1-5,TRBV19,15,TGTGCCAGTAGAAGGGGACCGACTCTCGATCAGCCCCAGCATTTT,CASRRGPTLDQPQHF
-,many,TRBJ1-6,TRBV7-9,14,TGTGCCAGCCGGGGTGGGACCGGTGATTCACCCCTCCACTTT,CASRGGTGDSPLHF
TRBD1,-,TRBJ1-5,TRBV6-1,15,TGTGCCAGCAGGCCGGGACAGGTGAGGAATCAGCCCCAGCATTTT,CASRPGQVRNQPQHF
TRBD1,many,TRBJ1-2,TRBV4-1,15,TGCGCCAGCAGCCAAGGCTGGACAGGTTCCTATGGCTACACCTTC,CASSQGWTGSYGYTF